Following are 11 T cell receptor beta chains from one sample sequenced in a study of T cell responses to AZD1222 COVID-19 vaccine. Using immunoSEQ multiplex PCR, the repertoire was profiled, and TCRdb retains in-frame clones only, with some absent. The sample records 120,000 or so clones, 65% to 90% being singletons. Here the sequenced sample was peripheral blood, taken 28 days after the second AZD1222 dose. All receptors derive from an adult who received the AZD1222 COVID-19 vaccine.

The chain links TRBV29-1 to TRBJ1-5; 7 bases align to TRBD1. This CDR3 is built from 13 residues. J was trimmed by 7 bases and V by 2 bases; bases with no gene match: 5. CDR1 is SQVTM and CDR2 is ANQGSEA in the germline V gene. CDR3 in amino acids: CSVELTGNQPQHF. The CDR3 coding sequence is TGCAGCGTTGAACTGACAGGGAACCAGCCCCAGCATTTT. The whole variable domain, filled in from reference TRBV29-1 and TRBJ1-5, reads SAVISQKPSRDICQRGTSLTIQCQVDSQVTMMFWYRQQPGQSLTLIATANQGSEATYESGFVIDKFPISRPNLTFSTLTVSNMSPEDSSIYLCSVELTGNQPQHFGDGTRLSIL.

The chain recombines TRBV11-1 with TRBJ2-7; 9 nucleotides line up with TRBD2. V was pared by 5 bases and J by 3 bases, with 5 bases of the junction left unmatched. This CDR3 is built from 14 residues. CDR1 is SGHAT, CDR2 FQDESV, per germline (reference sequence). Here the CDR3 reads CASSTGLAVYEQYF. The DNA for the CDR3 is TGTGCCAGCAGCACGGGACTAGCAGTCTACGAGCAGTACTTC.

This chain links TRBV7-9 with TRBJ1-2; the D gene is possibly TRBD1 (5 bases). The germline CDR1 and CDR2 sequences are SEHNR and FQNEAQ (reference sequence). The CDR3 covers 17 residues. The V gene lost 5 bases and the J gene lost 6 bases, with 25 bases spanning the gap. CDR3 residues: CASSHSQVGEMGNGYTF. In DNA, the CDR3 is TGTGCCAGCAGCCATTCCCAGGTAGGGGAGATGGGAAATGGCTACACCTTC.

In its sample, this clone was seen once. The CDR3 spells CASSSMGGTDNSPLHF. CDR3 sequence (DNA): TGTGCCAGCAGTTCCATGGGAGGGACAGACAATTCACCCCTCCACTTT. This chain uses TRBV6-5 with TRBJ1-6; 7 positions match TRBD1. CDR1 and CDR2 (germline): MNHEY, SVGAGI. V lost 4 bases, J lost 7 bases, and 10 bases stayed unmatched. The CDR3 has 16 amino acids.

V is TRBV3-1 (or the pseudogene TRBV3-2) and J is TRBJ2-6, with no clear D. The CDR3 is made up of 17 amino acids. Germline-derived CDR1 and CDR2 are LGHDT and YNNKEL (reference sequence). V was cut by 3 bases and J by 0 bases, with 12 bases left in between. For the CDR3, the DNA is TGTGCCAGCAGCCATGGCCTCCCTAGCTCTGGGGCCAACGTCCTGACTTTC. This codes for CASSHGLPSSGANVLTF.

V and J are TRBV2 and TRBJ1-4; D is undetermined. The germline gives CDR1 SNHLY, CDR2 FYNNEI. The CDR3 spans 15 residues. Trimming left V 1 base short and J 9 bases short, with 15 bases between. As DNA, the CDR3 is TGTGCCAGCAGTGAAGTTACCGGCTCCTTGAAAAAACTGTTTTTT. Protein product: CASSEVTGSLKKLFF.

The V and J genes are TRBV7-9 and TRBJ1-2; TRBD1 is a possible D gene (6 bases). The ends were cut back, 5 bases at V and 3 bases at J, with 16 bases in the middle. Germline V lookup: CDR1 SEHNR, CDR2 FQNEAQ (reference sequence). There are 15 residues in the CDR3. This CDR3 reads CASSGGDRSYYGYTF. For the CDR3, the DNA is TGTGCCAGCAGCGGAGGAGACAGGTCTTACTATGGCTACACCTTC.

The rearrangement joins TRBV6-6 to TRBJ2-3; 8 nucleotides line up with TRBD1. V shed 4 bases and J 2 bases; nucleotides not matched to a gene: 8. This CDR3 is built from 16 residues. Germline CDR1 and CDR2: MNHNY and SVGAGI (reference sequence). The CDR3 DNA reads TGTGCCAGCAGTTCAACAGGGGGATCCTTCACAGATACGCAGTATTTT. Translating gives CASSSTGGSFTDTQYF.

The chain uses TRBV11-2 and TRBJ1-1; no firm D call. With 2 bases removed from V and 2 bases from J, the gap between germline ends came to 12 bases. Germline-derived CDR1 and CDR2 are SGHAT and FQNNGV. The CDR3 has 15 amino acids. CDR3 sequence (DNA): TGTGCCAGCAGCTTAACGGGGATGAGAAACACTGAAGCTTTCTTT. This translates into CASSLTGMRNTEAFF.

CDR3 sequence: CASSQPNGGTGELFF. CDR3 coding DNA: TGTGCCAGCAGCCAACCGAACGGGGGCACCGGGGAGCTGTTTTTT. The rearrangement links TRBV3-1 (or the pseudogene TRBV3-2) to TRBJ2-2; perhaps TRBD2 as D (6 bases). The CDR3 totals 15 residues. Trimming took 2 bases from V and 4 from J, leaving 11 bases between them. Germline values: CDR1 LGHDT, CDR2 YNNKEL (reference sequence).

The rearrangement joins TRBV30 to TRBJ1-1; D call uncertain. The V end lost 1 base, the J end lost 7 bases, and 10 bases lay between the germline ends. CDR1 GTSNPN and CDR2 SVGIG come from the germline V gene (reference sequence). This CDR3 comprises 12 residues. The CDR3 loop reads CAWSDQTIEAFF. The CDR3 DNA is TGTGCCTGGAGTGACCAGACGATTGAAGCTTTCTTT.